The 27 T cell receptor beta chains below were found in one sample sequenced in a study of shared clonotypes between healthy human individuals. Repertoires were generated with immunoSEQ multiplex PCR, while TCRdb's copy carries only in-frame clones and drops some. This sample yields 2.5 million or so clones, of which roughly 92% are seen a single time; around 0.15% belongs to the top ten. Sequencing was carried out using naive CD4+ T cells sorted from blood. Subset defined: CD45RA+ positively selected. Source of these receptors: a man aged 18-30 years in good health.

The V and J genes are TRBV28 and TRBJ2-1; 7 bases match TRBD1. The CDR3 runs to 15 residues. The germline CDR1 and CDR2 sequences are MDHEN and SYDVKM. J was trimmed by 5 bases and V by 7 bases; bases with no gene match: 11. The CDR3: CASTPSGTVNNEQFF. In DNA form, the CDR3 reads TGTGCCAGCACTCCCTCCGGGACAGTGAACAATGAGCAGTTCTTC.

The chain recombines TRBV10-1 with TRBJ2-2, with D unresolved. The germline gives CDR1 WNHNN, CDR2 SYGVQD (reference sequence). The V and J ends lost 10 bases and 3 bases respectively, with 12 bases between them. This CDR3 region has 13 residues. This CDR3 reads CATSSRYTGELFF. The CDR3 DNA sequence: TGCGCCACGAGCTCTCGATACACCGGGGAGCTGTTTTTT.

The rearrangement links TRBV30 to TRBJ1-5; no definite D call. The CDR3 spans 16 residues. In germline, CDR1 is GTSNPN, CDR2 SVGIG (reference sequence). V was pared by 2 bases and J by 7 bases, with 21 bases between. The CDR3 coding sequence is TGTGCCTGGAGTACCGGGCCGGTCGGGTTGGGGCAGCCCCAGCATTTT. Its translation is CAWSTGPVGLGQPQHF.

The V gene is TRBV6-1, the J gene TRBJ2-3; tentative D call: TRBD1 (5 bases). Germline V CDR1 and CDR2: MNHNS, SASEGT. CDR3 length: 15 amino acids. Trimming removed 5 bases from V and 3 bases from J, with 15 bases in between. The CDR3 nucleotides read TGTGCCAGCAGTACTAACCAGGGAAAAACAGATACGCAGTATTTT. Translating gives CASSTNQGKTDTQYF.

CDR3 nucleotides: TGTGCCAGCAGTAGGGAGGGGTTAAGGCAGTACTTC. It specifies CASSREGLRQYF. The chain links TRBV27 to TRBJ2-7; 7 bases agree with TRBD2. The CDR3 is 12 amino acids. Germline V CDR1 and CDR2: MNHEY, SMNVEV (reference sequence). Trimming cost V 5 bases and J 9 bases; bases outside gene matches: 7.

The chain combines TRBV28 with TRBJ2-1, with D perhaps TRBD1 (5 bases). Deletions cut 3 bases from V and 10 bases from J, with 16 bases between. This CDR3 is built from 14 residues. Germline CDR1 reads MDHEN; CDR2 reads SYDVKM. This CDR3 reads CASSFHDQGREQFF. CDR3 DNA: TGTGCCAGCAGTTTTCATGATCAGGGTCGCGAGCAGTTCTTC.

Regarding this clone: The same CDR3 also results from other DNA sequences found in this sample. This rearrangement joins TRBV18 to TRBJ1-6; D gene ambiguous. The CDR3 contains 16 residues. Germline CDR1 reads KGHSH; CDR2 reads LQKENI. The V end was cut by 3 bases, the J end by 0 bases, with 9 bases between. The CDR3 nucleotides read TGTGCCAGCTCACCGGATAGGAGCTCCTATAATTCACCCCTCCACTTT. Protein: CASSPDRSSYNSPLHF.

The genes are TRBV30 and TRBJ1-2, with TRBD1 identical over 8 bases. Germline V lookup: CDR1 GTSNPN, CDR2 SVGIG (reference sequence). CDR3 size: 14 residues. V dropped 2 bases and J dropped 2; count of bases not matched to a gene: 4. The CDR3 here is CAWSTRTGNYGYTF. CDR3 coding DNA: TGTGCCTGGAGTACTAGGACAGGGAACTATGGCTACACCTTC.

This rearrangement joins TRBV28 to TRBJ2-7; D gene uncertain. The V end was cut by 2 bases, the J end by 2 bases, with 16 bases between. The CDR3 contains 16 residues. The germline V gene has CDR1 MDHEN and CDR2 SYDVKM. The CDR3 DNA follows: TGTGCCAGCAGTTTAAGAGTAGGCGGCGGAACCTACGAGCAGTACTTC. Translation gives CASSLRVGGGTYEQYF. Looking up the rest from reference TRBV28 and TRBJ2-7 gives the full variable domain: DVKVTQSSRYLVKRTGEKVFLECVQDMDHENMFWYRQDPGLGLRLIYFSYDVKMKEKGDIPEGYSVSREKKERFSLILESASTNQTSMYLCASSLRVGGGTYEQYFGPGTRLTVT.

The chain employs TRBV27 and TRBJ2-5, with TRBD2 identical over 10 bases. Looked up from germline, CDR1 is MNHEY and CDR2 is SMNVEV (reference sequence). The CDR3 has 14 residues. Losses at the gene ends were 7 bases for V and 4 bases for J; bases not matched to a gene: 6. The CDR3 region is CASNSIAGGETQYF. The CDR3 nucleotides are TGTGCCAGCAACTCCATAGCGGGAGGAGAGACCCAGTACTTC.

This clone was seen once. This sample includes further DNA sequences coding for the same CDR3. J is TRBJ1-6 and V is TRBV5-1; 9 bases line up with TRBD1. The CDR3 is 15 amino acids. The germline CDR1 and CDR2 sequences are SGHRS and YFSETQ. V shed 0 bases and J 7 bases; nucleotides not matched to a gene: 2. The CDR3 protein is CASSLGDRDNSPLHF. CDR3 nucleotides: TGCGCCAGCAGCTTGGGGGACAGGGACAATTCACCCCTCCACTTT. The full variable domain, rest sourced from reference TRBV5-1 and TRBJ1-6, is KAGVTQTPRYLIKTRGQQVTLSCSPISGHRSVSWYQQTPGQGLQFLFEYFSETQRNKGNFPGRFSGRQFSNSRSEMNVSTLELGDSALYLCASSLGDRDNSPLHFGNGTRLTVT.

The chain joins TRBV7-2 to TRBJ2-2; TRBD1 aligns across 8 bases. The CDR3 covers 15 residues. Germline CDR1 reads SGHTA; CDR2 reads FQGNSA. J was trimmed by 0 bases and V by 6 bases; bases with no gene match: 3. The CDR3 sequence: CASRKGQANTGELFF. The DNA of the CDR3 is TGTGCCAGCAGGAAGGGACAGGCGAACACCGGGGAGCTGTTTTTT.

This clone has only one observation. The chain employs TRBV7-8 and TRBJ2-5; 9 bases agree with TRBD1. Per germline, CDR1 SGHVS and CDR2 FQNEAQ. V was clipped by 5 bases and J by 5 bases; unmatched bases: 6. The CDR3 runs to 14 residues. The CDR3 nucleotides are TGTGCCAGCAGCGCGGACAGGGGTAGGGAGACCCAGTACTTC. It translates to CASSADRGRETQYF.

The chain couples TRBV27 to TRBJ2-1; 12 bases fit TRBD2. This CDR3 has 16 residues. Germline V gene sequence: CDR1 MNHEY, CDR2 SMNVEV (reference sequence). The V gene end was trimmed by 6 bases and the J gene end by 4 bases; junction bases not matched to a gene: 7. The CDR3 sequence: CASSQGLAGIYNEQFF. Written as DNA, the CDR3 is TGTGCCAGCAGCCAAGGACTAGCGGGAATTTACAATGAGCAGTTCTTC.

This chain uses TRBV2 with TRBJ2-1, with D unclear. Between the trimmed V and J ends, which lost 5 bases and 4 bases, there was a span of 6 bases. From germline, CDR1 is SNHLY and CDR2 FYNNEI. The CDR3 loop spans 12 amino acids. The CDR3 here is CASSPPYNEQFF. The DNA of the CDR3 is TGTGCCAGCAGTCCTCCTTACAATGAGCAGTTCTTC. Full variable domain (rest looked up from reference TRBV2 and TRBJ2-1): EPEVTQTPSHQVTQMGQEVILRCVPISNHLYFYWYRQILGQKVEFLVSFYNNEISEKSEIFDDQFSVERPDGSNFTLKIRSTKLEDSAMYFCASSPPYNEQFFGPGTRLTVL.

This chain links TRBV12-5 with TRBJ2-5; no reliable D call. Trimming cost V 6 bases and J 5 bases, with 10 bases left between them. Germline V gene sequence: CDR1 LGHNT, CDR2 FRNRAP. The CDR3 runs to 12 residues. The CDR3 DNA follows: TGTGCTAGTGGCGCACTCGGGGAGACCCAGTACTTC. Its translation is CASGALGETQYF.

The chain links TRBV10-3 to TRBJ1-4; no definite D call. Germline V gene sequence: CDR1 ENHRY, CDR2 SYGVKD. V lost 0 bases to trimming and J lost 4 bases, with 9 bases between them. The CDR3 length is 15 residues. The CDR3 sequence: CAISESPGFNEKLFF. CDR3 coding DNA: TGTGCCATCAGTGAGTCGCCAGGATTTAATGAAAAACTGTTTTTT.

This clone has only a few counts. At the DNA level, this CDR3 is encoded by other sequences in the same sample as well. The rearrangement joins TRBV18 to TRBJ2-2; possibly TRBD1 or TRBD2 for D (5 bases each). The V end lost 2 bases, the J end lost 5 bases, and 12 bases lay between the germline ends. The CDR3 extends over 15 amino acids. The germline V gene has CDR1 KGHSH and CDR2 LQKENI. CDR3 in DNA: TGTGCCAGCTCACCAGGGCTAGCAGGGACCGGGGAGCTGTTTTTT. Protein product: CASSPGLAGTGELFF.

With regard to this clone: Within the sample, other DNA sequences also encode this same CDR3. The rearrangement joins TRBV19 to TRBJ2-7; weak D call: TRBD2 (6 bases). Germline CDR1 and CDR2: LNHDA and SQIVND (reference sequence). Trimming pared 3 bases from V and 1 base from J, leaving 10 bases between. The CDR3 is 14 residues long. The CDR3: CASSIGGISYEQYF. The CDR3 DNA reads as TGTGCCAGTAGTATTGGCGGGATTTCCTACGAGCAGTACTTC.

The table lists this clone with a count of one. The chain joins TRBV4-3 to TRBJ2-3; D call uncertain. V was pared by 5 bases and J by 5 bases, with 14 bases between. This CDR3 spans 14 amino acids. Germline V gene data show CDR1 as LGHNA and CDR2 as YSLEER. This CDR3 is CASSSIAPGDTQYF. The CDR3 nucleotides are TGCGCCAGCAGCTCAATCGCCCCGGGAGATACGCAGTATTTT.

The genes are TRBV5-4 and TRBJ1-4; D perhaps matches TRBD1 (5 bases). Per the germline V gene, CDR1 is SGHNT and CDR2 is YYREEE (reference sequence). The CDR3 totals 15 residues. Trimming shortened V by 4 bases and J by 4 bases, and 14 bases separated the two germline ends. The DNA of the CDR3 is TGTGCCAGCAGCACCCGGGGGGTCTTTAATGAAAAACTGTTTTTT. As protein: CASSTRGVFNEKLFF.

The chain is built from TRBV5-1 and TRBJ2-4, with 8 nucleotides matching TRBD2. CDR1 and CDR2 (germline): SGHRS, YFSETQ. The CDR3 has 16 residues. V gave up 0 bases and J gave up 5 bases; unmatched junction bases: 7. CDR3 DNA: TGCGCCAGCAGCTTGGGAACTAGCGGCAGACAAAACATTCAGTACTTC. Translating gives CASSLGTSGRQNIQYF.

This chain joins TRBV5-1 and TRBJ2-1, with 8 bases fitting TRBD2. The V gene's germline CDR1 is SGHRS and CDR2 YFSETQ. The CDR3 runs 16 residues. Trimming at V came to 0 bases and at J to 4 bases, leaving 6 bases not matched to a gene. CDR3 in DNA: TGCGCCAGCAGCTTGGCCCTGGCGGGGGGATACAATGAGCAGTTCTTC. This sequence encodes CASSLALAGGYNEQFF. Looking up the rest from reference TRBV5-1 and TRBJ2-1 gives the full variable domain: KAGVTQTPRYLIKTRGQQVTLSCSPISGHRSVSWYQQTPGQGLQFLFEYFSETQRNKGNFPGRFSGRQFSNSRSEMNVSTLELGDSALYLCASSLALAGGYNEQFFGPGTRLTVL.

This chain connects TRBV7-2 to TRBJ1-2; D possibly corresponds to TRBD1 (5 bases). This CDR3 is built from 16 residues. Germline values: CDR1 SGHTA, CDR2 FQGNSA. V was shortened by 0 bases and J by 4 bases, with 15 bases between the two germline ends. The CDR3 DNA follows: TGTGCCAGCAGCTTAGCTGGGGCAGGAGGAGGCTATGGCTACACCTTC. Residues: CASSLAGAGGGYGYTF.

The rearrangement links TRBV9 to TRBJ2-5, with 7 bases lining up with TRBD1. The CDR3 is made up of 14 amino acids. The trim removed 0 bases at V and 6 bases at J, leaving 5 bases unmatched. The germline V gene encodes CDR1 SGDLS and CDR2 YYNGEE. This CDR3 reads CASSVGGTEQTQYF. In DNA, the CDR3 is TGTGCCAGCAGCGTAGGTGGGACAGAGCAGACCCAGTACTTC. The variable domain in full, completed from reference TRBV9 and TRBJ2-5, reads DSGVTQTPKHLITATGQRVTLRCSPRSGDLSVYWYQQSLDQGLQFLIQYYNGEERAKGNILERFSAQQFPDLHSELNLSSLELGDSALYFCASSVGGTEQTQYFGPGTRLLVL.

V and J are TRBV2 and TRBJ2-5, with 11 bases that match TRBD2. This CDR3 has 16 residues. Germline CDR1 is SNHLY and CDR2 is FYNNEI. V gave up 6 bases and J gave up 1 base; unmatched junction bases: 7. DNA of the CDR3: TGTGCCAGCAGAAAATCTAGCGGGGGGCCCCAAGAGACCCAGTACTTC. Its protein product is CASRKSSGGPQETQYF.

This clone has a single count. The chain uses TRBV5-4 and TRBJ2-1; 9 bases are shared with TRBD1. This CDR3 comprises 15 residues. Germline CDR1 is SGHNT and CDR2 is YYREEE (reference sequence). J was trimmed by 2 bases and V by 4 bases; bases with no gene match: 4. CDR3 residues: CASSVGQGPYNEQFF. The CDR3 DNA follows: TGTGCCAGCAGCGTGGGACAGGGCCCCTACAATGAGCAGTTCTTC.